The 18 T cell receptor beta chains below all came from one sample that was sequenced in a study of CD8+CD57+ T cells in acquired aplastic anemia. CDR3 and TCR beta VDJ profiling relied on a genomic DNA template. MiXCR was run by TCRdb on the reads, yielding one entry per CDR3 protein. This sample has approximately 32,000 distinct CDR3 sequences, with 76% found just once. The specimen sequenced was sorted CD4+, CD8+, or CD8+CD57+ T cells (not recorded which) from PBMCs. The origin of the receptors is a human donor in good health, serving as a control.

The rearrangement uses TRBV19 and TRBJ1-1; a weak D match, TRBD1 (6 bases). In germline, CDR1 is LNHDA, CDR2 SQIVND (reference sequence). V was cut by 3 bases and J by 1 base, with 12 bases left in between. The CDR3 covers 15 residues. CDR3 nucleotide sequence: TGTGCCAGTAGTATGAGGGGGAGCGCGAACACTGAAGCTTTCTTT. This encodes CASSMRGSANTEAFF.

This clonotype was found once. The chain couples TRBV19 to TRBJ1-6; D is unclear. Germline V gene sequence: CDR1 LNHDA, CDR2 SQIVND (reference sequence). This CDR3 is 13 amino acids long. V was pared by 3 bases and J by 9 bases, with 9 bases between. The CDR3 reads CASSINEVSPLHF. The CDR3 region has the DNA TGTGCCAGTAGTATTAATGAGGTTTCACCCCTCCACTTT.

This clonotype is medium-sized by share. This chain connects TRBV10-3 to TRBJ2-3; 13 nucleotides match TRBD2. This CDR3 comprises 16 residues. Unmatched junction bases numbered 6, after V lost 4 bases and J lost 5 bases. Germline V CDR1 and CDR2: ENHRY, SYGVKD. Here the CDR3 DNA reads TGTGCCATCAGTGCCGGGACTAGCGGGGTCATAGATACGCAGTATTTT. This gives the protein CAISAGTSGVIDTQYF.

This clonotype was recorded a few times. V is TRBV10-1 and J is TRBJ1-1; D possibly corresponds to TRBD1 (6 bases). The germline V gene has CDR1 WNHNN and CDR2 SYGVQD (reference sequence). This CDR3 has 12 amino acids. V gave up 2 bases and J gave up 8 bases, with 9 bases separating them. The DNA of the CDR3 is TGCGCCAGCAGTGAGGCAGGGGAGGAAGCTTTCTTT. Translated, it gives CASSEAGEEAFF.

This clonotype is medium-sized (0.01 to 0.1%) in the sample. The chain carries TRBV7-9 and TRBJ2-7; tentatively, D is TRBD1 (5 bases). The CDR3 has 14 amino acids. Trimming took 4 bases from V and 3 from J, leaving 13 bases between them. The germline V gene has CDR1 SEHNR and CDR2 FQNEAQ (reference sequence). CDR3 sequence: CASSSHHQGYEQYF. The CDR3 nucleotides are TGTGCCAGCAGCTCCCATCATCAGGGCTACGAGCAGTACTTC.

The rearrangement links TRBV29-1 to TRBJ2-3, with D maybe TRBD1 (5 bases). The CDR3 spans 15 residues. The V end was cut by 3 bases, the J end by 0 bases, with 13 bases between. Germline CDR1 SQVTM, CDR2 ANQGSEA. DNA of the CDR3: TGCAGCGTTGAGCCGGACACCGCCAGCACAGATACGCAGTATTTT. It specifies CSVEPDTASTDTQYF.

The CDR3 DNA reads TGTGCCAGTAGTATCTTTGCAGGGGCGATCAATGGCTACACCTTC. Its protein is CASSIFAGAINGYTF. The chain recombines TRBV19 with TRBJ1-2, with a possible D match to TRBD1 (6 bases). V was cut by 3 bases and J by 6 bases, with 17 bases left in between. Germline CDR1 and CDR2: LNHDA and SQIVND (reference sequence). CDR3 length: 15 amino acids.

This clonotype was seen a few times. CDR3 sequence reads: CATSGTDRFEQYF. The CDR3 DNA is TGTGCCACTTCCGGGACCGACCGTTTCGAGCAGTACTTC. The chain combines TRBV24-1 with TRBJ2-7; the D gene could be TRBD1 or TRBD2 (5 bases each). V was pared by 10 bases and J by 6 bases, with 18 bases between. Germline CDR1 KGHDR, CDR2 SFDVKD. The length of the CDR3 is 13 residues.

This clonotype was detected a few times. The gene calls are TRBV25-1 and TRBJ2-1; 10 bases fit TRBD1. Germline assignment: CDR1 MGHDK and CDR2 SYGVNS. The CDR3 has 17 residues. After removal of 7 bases from V and 6 bases from J, the junction contained 15 bases not matched to a gene. CDR3 sequence reads: CASIGGEVTGGLNEQFF. In DNA form, the CDR3 reads TGTGCCAGCATCGGGGGAGAGGTGACAGGGGGCCTCAATGAGCAGTTCTTC.

The chain combines TRBV10-3 with TRBJ1-1, with D possibly TRBD1 on 6 matching bases. CDR1 and CDR2 (germline): ENHRY, SYGVKD. V lost 6 bases, J lost 3 bases, and 14 bases lay in between. The CDR3 totals 14 residues. The CDR3 protein is CAISMDSPDTEAFF. The CDR3 DNA reads as TGTGCCATCAGCATGGACAGCCCGGACACTGAAGCTTTCTTT.

This clonotype was seen a handful of times. The chain combines TRBV6-1 with TRBJ2-7; TRBD1 matches 8 bases. Trimming took 1 base from V and 0 from J; bases not matched to a gene: 5. Germline CDR1 is MNHNS and CDR2 is SASEGT. This CDR3 is built from 16 residues. CDR3 sequence reads: CASSEGAGGHSYEQYF. In DNA, the CDR3 is TGTGCCAGCAGTGAAGGGGCAGGGGGCCACTCCTACGAGCAGTACTTC.

This sequence joins TRBV10-1 and TRBJ2-1; D is uncertain. The CDR3 loop spans 13 amino acids. The germline V gene has CDR1 WNHNN and CDR2 SYGVQD (reference sequence). V lost 0 bases and J 7 bases, leaving 7 bases between the germline ends. CDR3 bases: TGCGCCAGCAGTGAGTCTCGACGGAATGAGCAGTTCTTC. Protein product: CASSESRRNEQFF.

The chain is built from TRBV20-1 and TRBJ2-5; TRBD2 is a possible D gene (5 bases). The V gene's germline CDR1 is DFQATT and CDR2 SNEGSKA (reference sequence). Trimming removed 5 bases at V and 7 bases at J, with 23 bases between. This CDR3 contains 15 residues. For the CDR3, the DNA is TGCAGTGCTCGAACGAGGACGGCTAAAGGAGGGACCCAGTACTTC. Translating gives CSARTRTAKGGTQYF.

This chain links TRBV29-1 with TRBJ2-1, with 8 bases that match TRBD1. The CDR3 covers 13 residues. V lost 0 bases, J lost 13 bases, and 8 bases stayed unmatched. Looked up from germline, CDR1 is SQVTM and CDR2 is ANQGSEA. This chain's CDR3 is CSVEESLDREQFF. The CDR3 nucleotides are TGCAGCGTTGAAGAATCGTTGGACAGGGAACAGTTCTTC.

The V and J genes are TRBV2 and TRBJ1-1, with 7 bases fitting TRBD1. This CDR3 comprises 12 residues. J gave up 11 bases and V 6 bases, and 9 bases lay outside the gene matches. Germline CDR1 SNHLY, CDR2 FYNNEI. CDR3: CASRVGPGGAFF. CDR3 DNA: TGTGCCAGCAGAGTGGGGCCAGGGGGGGCTTTCTTT.

The V call is TRBV24-1, the J call TRBJ2-2; a weak D match, TRBD2 (5 bases). Germline values: CDR1 KGHDR, CDR2 SFDVKD. V was cut by 4 bases and J by 4 bases, with 15 bases left in between. The length of the CDR3 is 16 residues. CDR3 sequence: CATSDWRAVGTGELFF. For the CDR3, the DNA is TGTGCCACCAGTGACTGGAGAGCGGTGGGCACCGGGGAGCTGTTTTTT.

The chain links TRBV2 to TRBJ1-6; no clear D gene. From germline, CDR1 is SNHLY and CDR2 FYNNEI. The V and J ends lost 2 bases and 0 bases respectively, with 5 bases between them. This CDR3 has 15 amino acids. Here the CDR3 DNA reads TGTGCCAGCAGTGAATTAGCCTCCTATAATTCACCCCTCCACTTT. This translates into CASSELASYNSPLHF. The full variable domain, in which reference TRBV2 and TRBJ1-6 provide the parts outside the CDR3, is EPEVTQTPSHQVTQMGQEVILRCVPISNHLYFYWYRQILGQKVEFLVSFYNNEISEKSEIFDDQFSVERPDGSNFTLKIRSTKLEDSAMYFCASSELASYNSPLHFGNGTRLTVT.

This clonotype was seen a few times. This chain connects TRBV7-7 to TRBJ1-2; TRBD1 aligns across 8 bases. The CDR3 has 14 residues. Germline values: CDR1 SSHAT, CDR2 FNYEAQ (reference sequence). V shed 5 bases and J 4 bases; nucleotides not matched to a gene: 6. CDR3 in DNA: TGTGCCAGCAGCGCCGGGACAGGCGCCTATGGCTACACCTTC. Its translation is CASSAGTGAYGYTF.